Following are 25 T cell receptor beta chains from one sample sequenced in a study of blood T cell repertoires in COVID-19. The data were produced by immunoSEQ multiplex PCR, yet TCRdb's version contains in-frame clones alone and is incomplete. The table shows about 200,000 clones, with 75% to 90% occurring only once. The specimen was peripheral blood. The receptors shown here come from a human donor in a cohort sampled during active COVID-19.

This clone was recorded once. The V gene is TRBV10-3, the J gene TRBJ2-3, with D possibly TRBD1 on 5 matching bases. The CDR3 loop spans 13 amino acids. V was cut by 0 bases and J by 4 bases, with 5 bases left in between. The V gene's germline CDR1 is ENHRY and CDR2 SYGVKD. CDR3 residues: CAISESGADTQYF. CDR3 coding DNA: TGTGCCATCAGTGAGTCAGGGGCAGATACGCAGTATTTT.

This sequence joins TRBV30 and TRBJ1-2; D may be TRBD1 (5 bases). The germline V gene has CDR1 GTSNPN and CDR2 SVGIG (reference sequence). Trimming removed 3 bases from V and 4 bases from J, with 12 bases in between. This CDR3 has 13 amino acids. CDR3 coding DNA: TGTGCCTGGAGCCGGGACTTGGGCTATGGCTACACCTTC. This codes for CAWSRDLGYGYTF.

This chain links TRBV12-3 or TRBV12-4 with TRBJ1-3, with D possibly being TRBD1 (5 bases). This CDR3 is built from 12 residues. V gave up 2 bases and J gave up 10 bases, with 9 bases separating them. Here the CDR3 DNA reads TGTGCCAGCAGTTTACGGGACTCGACCATATATTTT. Translated: CASSLRDSTIYF.

The rearrangement joins TRBV19 to TRBJ2-3; D is unresolved. This CDR3 has 15 residues. CDR1 and CDR2 (germline): LNHDA, SQIVND (reference sequence). V was cut by 3 bases and J by 4 bases, with 14 bases left in between. The CDR3 loop reads CASSISSPPADTQYF. In nucleotides, the CDR3 is TGTGCCAGTAGTATTTCTAGTCCTCCCGCAGATACGCAGTATTTT.

This chain uses TRBV5-4 with TRBJ2-2; 9 bases line up with TRBD2. Germline V lookup: CDR1 SGHNT, CDR2 YYREEE (reference sequence). V was clipped by 3 bases and J by 0 bases; unmatched bases: 3. The CDR3 loop spans 16 amino acids. Written as DNA, the CDR3 is TGTGCCAGCAGCTCGACTAGCGGAGCGAACACCGGGGAGCTGTTTTTT. Translated, it gives CASSSTSGANTGELFF.

The J gene is TRBJ2-6, the V gene TRBV5-5; the match to TRBD1 covers 9 bases. The junction had 5 bases not matched to a gene; V was cut back by 2 bases and J by 5 bases. CDR1 is SGHKS, CDR2 YYEKEE, per germline (reference sequence). This CDR3 comprises 16 residues. CDR3 DNA sequence: TGTGCCAGCAGCTTCGGGACAGGGACCTGGGCCAACGTCCTGACTTTC. Translation gives CASSFGTGTWANVLTF.

The chain uses TRBV6-5 and TRBJ2-7, with 9 positions matching TRBD1. The CDR3 is made up of 13 amino acids. Germline V gene data show CDR1 as MNHEY and CDR2 as SVGAGI. V was pared by 7 bases and J by 0 bases, with 1 base of the junction left unmatched. The CDR3 DNA reads TGTGCCAGCACGGGACAGGGCTCCTACGAGCAGTACTTC. Protein: CASTGQGSYEQYF.

This chain joins TRBV5-1 and TRBJ2-2, with D possibly matching TRBD2 (6 bases). V lost 4 bases, J lost 8 bases, and 21 bases lay in between. Per the germline V gene, CDR1 is SGHRS and CDR2 is YFSETQ. The CDR3 loop spans 16 amino acids. The CDR3 region is CASSIAGTQGKGELFF. In DNA form, the CDR3 reads TGCGCCAGCAGCATAGCCGGGACTCAGGGCAAAGGGGAGCTGTTTTTT.

The chain links TRBV5-4 to TRBJ1-3; no clear D gene. Trimming stripped 5 bases from V and 4 bases from J, with 10 bases between. The germline gives CDR1 SGHNT, CDR2 YYREEE (reference sequence). This CDR3 has 13 residues. CDR3 nucleotides: TGTGCCAGCAGTTATGACACGGGAAACACCATATATTTT. Amino acids: CASSYDTGNTIYF. The full variable domain, with the rest looked up from reference TRBV5-4 and TRBJ1-3, is ETGVTQSPTHLIKTRGQQVTLRCSSQSGHNTVSWYQQALGQGPQFIFQYYREEENGRGNFPPRFSGLQFPNYSSELNVNALELDDSALYLCASSYDTGNTIYFGEGSWLTVV.

V and J are TRBV4-2 and TRBJ1-1; D possibly corresponds to TRBD1 (6 bases). Trimming took 4 bases from V and 4 from J, leaving 13 bases between them. This CDR3 has 14 residues. The germline V gene encodes CDR1 LGHNA and CDR2 YNFKEQ. CDR3 residues: CASSRSGGVTEAFF. The CDR3 nucleotides read TGTGCCAGCAGCCGCAGCGGGGGCGTCACTGAAGCTTTCTTT.

This clone was counted only a few times. The rearrangement uses TRBV7-9 and TRBJ2-7, with 16 bases aligning to TRBD2. CDR1 is SEHNR and CDR2 is FQNEAQ in the germline V gene (reference sequence). The V gene end was trimmed by 4 bases and the J gene end by 4 bases; junction bases not matched to a gene: 7. The CDR3 totals 17 residues. This CDR3 reads CASSSPGLAGGPYEQYF. DNA of the CDR3: TGTGCCAGCAGCTCCCCGGGACTAGCGGGAGGGCCTTACGAGCAGTACTTC.

This chain uses TRBV9 with TRBJ2-3, with TRBD2 matching over 9 bases. Germline V gene sequence: CDR1 SGDLS, CDR2 YYNGEE. The junction had 10 bases not matched to a gene; V was cut back by 3 bases and J by 5 bases. The CDR3 contains 16 residues. CDR3 region: CASSALTAGGLDTQYF. In DNA, the CDR3 is TGTGCCAGCAGCGCTCTTACAGCGGGAGGACTAGATACGCAGTATTTT.

J is TRBJ2-7 and V is TRBV11-2; maybe TRBD2 (6 bases). The CDR3 runs to 13 residues. Germline V gives CDR1 SGHAT, CDR2 FQNNGV. V gave up 7 bases and J gave up 2 bases, with 12 bases separating them. CDR3 DNA: TGTGCCAGCACCTGGACGGGGGCCTACGAGCAGTACTTC. This gives the protein CASTWTGAYEQYF.

This clone came up a few times. This chain links TRBV27 with TRBJ2-7; TRBD2 matches at 16 bases. The germline V gene encodes CDR1 MNHEY and CDR2 SMNVEV (reference sequence). Trimming at V came to 2 bases and at J to 7 bases, leaving 8 bases not matched to a gene. CDR3 size: 17 residues. In DNA form, the CDR3 reads TGTGCCAGCAGTTTACTCGGGACTAGCGGGAGGGCAGGGGAGCAGTACTTC. Amino acid sequence: CASSLLGTSGRAGEQYF.

CDR3 nucleotide sequence: TGTGCCAGCAGCATTCCGACAGGGCTGACCTACGAGCAGTACTTC. Translation gives CASSIPTGLTYEQYF. V usage is TRBV21-1 and J usage is TRBJ2-7; TRBD1, as called in the table, went unchecked against the DNA. TRBV21-1 is termed a pseudogene. CDR3 length equals 15 residues.

A single count supports this clone. The chain uses TRBV7-9 and TRBJ2-1; tentative D call: TRBD2 (6 bases). The CDR3 has 16 amino acids. Looked up from germline, CDR1 is SEHNR and CDR2 is FQNEAQ (reference sequence). V was clipped by 4 bases and J by 5 bases, with 18 bases between them. The CDR3 sequence: CASSSAERRANNEQFF. DNA of the CDR3: TGTGCCAGCAGCTCAGCAGAACGGAGGGCCAACAATGAGCAGTTCTTC.

The chain combines TRBV29-1 with TRBJ2-1; 13 nucleotides agree with TRBD2. Germline V gene lookup returns CDR1 SQVTM and CDR2 ANQGSEA. The CDR3 is 17 amino acids. V lost 6 bases and J lost 1; bases outside the gene matches: 9. CDR3 loop: CSVGTSGINPSYNEQFF. In DNA, the CDR3 is TGCAGCGTGGGGACTAGCGGGATTAATCCTTCCTACAATGAGCAGTTCTTC.

The V gene is TRBV24-1, the J gene TRBJ2-7; D perhaps matches TRBD2 (5 bases). V was trimmed by 3 bases and J by 6 bases, leaving 14 bases between them. The CDR3 spans 14 residues. The V gene's germline CDR1 is KGHDR and CDR2 SFDVKD. CDR3 loop: CATSDAGKPFEQYF. CDR3 nucleotides: TGTGCCACCAGTGATGCCGGGAAGCCCTTCGAGCAGTACTTC.

The V gene is TRBV15, the J gene TRBJ2-1; TRBD2 agrees at 7 bases. The CDR3 length is 17 residues. With V trimmed by 0 bases and J by 0 bases, 5 bases remained unmatched. CDR1 LNHNV and CDR2 YYDKDF come from the germline V gene (reference sequence). Written as DNA, the CDR3 is TGTGCCACCAGCAGAGATCTGGGGGGGAGCTCCTACAATGAGCAGTTCTTC. Translated, it gives CATSRDLGGSSYNEQFF.

This clone was recorded at least ten times. Other nucleotide sequences in the sample specify the same CDR3. The rearrangement uses TRBV9 and TRBJ1-1; no firm D call. The CDR3 is made up of 13 amino acids. Germline CDR1 and CDR2: SGDLS and YYNGEE. With 0 bases removed from V and 0 bases from J, the gap between germline ends came to 3 bases. CDR3 sequence reads: CASSVAVNTEAFF. The CDR3 DNA reads as TGTGCCAGCAGCGTAGCGGTGAACACTGAAGCTTTCTTT. Supplemented by reference TRBV9 and TRBJ1-1, the full variable domain reads DSGVTQTPKHLITATGQRVTLRCSPRSGDLSVYWYQQSLDQGLQFLIQYYNGEERAKGNILERFSAQQFPDLHSELNLSSLELGDSALYFCASSVAVNTEAFFGQGTRLTVV.

The chain uses TRBV18 and TRBJ1-5; the match to TRBD1 covers 8 bases. CDR3 length equals 15 residues. Per germline, CDR1 KGHSH and CDR2 LQKENI. V shed 1 base and J 7 bases; nucleotides not matched to a gene: 6. CDR3 amino acids: CASSPQDRVDQPQHF. As DNA, the CDR3 is TGTGCCAGCTCACCACAGGACAGGGTCGACCAGCCCCAGCATTTT.

The chain is built from TRBV24-1 and TRBJ1-5, with D perhaps matching TRBD1 (5 bases). V dropped 3 bases and J dropped 4 bases, with 12 bases sitting between them. Germline V gene sequence: CDR1 KGHDR, CDR2 SFDVKD. There are 15 residues in the CDR3. CDR3 bases: TGTGCCACCAGTGATCCTCGACAGACAAATCAGCCCCAGCATTTT. The encoded protein is CATSDPRQTNQPQHF.

V gene TRBV28 combines with J gene TRBJ2-5; TRBD1 matches 7 bases. This CDR3 has 14 residues. The ends lost 10 bases at V and 0 bases at J; junction bases unmatched: 8. The germline V gene has CDR1 MDHEN and CDR2 SYDVKM. The CDR3 region is CATIQGPNQETQYF. The CDR3 nucleotides read TGTGCCACCATACAGGGGCCTAACCAAGAGACCCAGTACTTC.

The V gene is TRBV4-3, the J gene TRBJ2-3; 7 nucleotides match TRBD2. The CDR3 spans 17 residues. With 1 base clipped from V and 3 bases from J, the junction kept 10 bases outside the gene matches. CDR1 LGHNA and CDR2 YSLEER come from the germline V gene. In DNA form, the CDR3 reads TGCGCCAGCAGCCAAGGCGGGACTACCCGCAGGACAGATACGCAGTATTTT. Amino acids: CASSQGGTTRRTDTQYF.

This chain uses TRBV5-4 with TRBJ2-1; a possible D gene is TRBD2 (5 bases). This CDR3 has 16 residues. Germline lookup yields CDR1 SGHNT and CDR2 YYREEE (reference sequence). V was shortened by 5 bases and J by 0 bases, with 15 bases between the two germline ends. The CDR3 is CASSPYRGSSYNEQFF. The CDR3 DNA is TGTGCCAGCAGTCCCTATCGAGGGAGCTCCTACAATGAGCAGTTCTTC.